The 2 T cell receptor beta chains in this list originate from one sample, sequenced in a study of T cells in Graves' hyperthyroidism and ophthalmopathy (dated by TCRdb to the late 2010s). Libraries were made using multiplex PCR. TCRdb records Illumina HiSeq 2000 as the sequencer. TCR beta CDR3 regions were amplified from RNA transcripts. A first-round RT-PCR of the TCR CDR3 used the HTBI primer set with the Qiagen OneStep RT-PCR kit. Using fastp at Q25 and MiXCR, TCRdb reprocessed the public reads and kept productive beta chains. Identical CDR3 proteins give one entry, which carries the most common genes and DNA. In this sample the table shows about 360,000 distinct CDR3 sequences, roughly 14% of which occur a single time. The biggest ten clones account for 25% to 30% of the sample. Sequencing input: blood. The receptors stem from a woman aged 18 to 35 with Graves' hyperthyroidism that later progressed to Graves' ophthalmopathy.

This clonotype has at least ten counts. V usage is TRBV7-8 and J usage is TRBJ2-1; 7 bases align to TRBD2. The CDR3 runs to 16 residues. Trimming took 5 bases from V and 6 from J; bases not matched to a gene: 13. Germline-derived CDR1 and CDR2 are SGHVS and FQNEAQ. The CDR3 DNA sequence: TGTGCCAGCAGCCAACCCCCTAGCGGTTGGGCCAATGAGCAGTTCTTC. Protein product: CASSQPPSGWANEQFF.

The V and J genes are TRBV18 and TRBJ2-7, with D possibly being TRBD1 or TRBD2 (6 bases each). CDR3 size: 16 residues. V was cut by 6 bases and J by 3 bases, with 21 bases left in between. Germline V gene data show CDR1 as KGHSH and CDR2 as LQKENI. CDR3 residues: CASSPPGASVLYEQYF. CDR3 nucleotides: TGTGCCAGCTCCCCCCCGGGGGCTAGCGTTCTCTACGAGCAGTACTTC. Together with reference TRBV18 and TRBJ2-7, the CDR3 gives the full variable domain: NAGVMQNPRHLVRRRGQEARLRCSPMKGHSHVYWYRQLPEEGLKFMVYLQKENIIDESGMPKERFSAEFPKEGPSILRIQQVVRGDSAAYFCASSPPGASVLYEQYFGPGTRLTVT.